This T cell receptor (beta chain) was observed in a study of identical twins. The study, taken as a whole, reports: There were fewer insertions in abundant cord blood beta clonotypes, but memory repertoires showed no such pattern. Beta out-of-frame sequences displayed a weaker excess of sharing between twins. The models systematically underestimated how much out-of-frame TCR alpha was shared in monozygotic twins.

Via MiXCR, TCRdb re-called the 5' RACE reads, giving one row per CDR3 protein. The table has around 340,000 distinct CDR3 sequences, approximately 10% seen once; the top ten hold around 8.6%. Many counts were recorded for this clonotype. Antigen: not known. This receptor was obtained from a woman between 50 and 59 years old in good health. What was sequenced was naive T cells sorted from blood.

CDR3 nucleotides: TGTGCCAGCAGTTTTTTTAATTCACCCCTCCACTTT. Its translation is CASSFFNSPLHF. V gene TRBV27 combines with J gene TRBJ1-6; the D is unclear. Germline V lookup: CDR1 MNHEY, CDR2 SMNVEV (reference sequence). Trimming left V 3 bases short and J 6 bases short, with 3 bases between. This CDR3 has 12 amino acids.